This TCR beta chain was captured by sequencing in a study of blood T cell repertoires in COVID-19. Trimming cost V 6 bases and J 10 bases; bases outside gene matches: 11. CDR1 is LGHNT and CDR2 is FRNRAP in the germline V gene. This CDR3 spans 14 amino acids. Resolution of symptoms, clearance, or two negative PCRs was present in recovered Cohort 3 donors. Libraries were prepared by immunoSEQ multiplex PCR; TCRdb keeps only in-frame clonotypes and omits some of them. The table records under 200,000 clones, about four fifths of them present only once. The clonotype originates from a woman in her sixties or seventies who had recovered from COVID-19. The sequenced sample was PBMCs or T cells enriched from blood (not recorded which). The V call is TRBV12-5, the J call TRBJ1-5; 8 bases align to TRBD1. The CDR3: CASGKDRGSNPQHF. The CDR3 DNA sequence: TGTGCTAGTGGGAAAGACAGGGGTAGTAATCCCCAGCATTTT.